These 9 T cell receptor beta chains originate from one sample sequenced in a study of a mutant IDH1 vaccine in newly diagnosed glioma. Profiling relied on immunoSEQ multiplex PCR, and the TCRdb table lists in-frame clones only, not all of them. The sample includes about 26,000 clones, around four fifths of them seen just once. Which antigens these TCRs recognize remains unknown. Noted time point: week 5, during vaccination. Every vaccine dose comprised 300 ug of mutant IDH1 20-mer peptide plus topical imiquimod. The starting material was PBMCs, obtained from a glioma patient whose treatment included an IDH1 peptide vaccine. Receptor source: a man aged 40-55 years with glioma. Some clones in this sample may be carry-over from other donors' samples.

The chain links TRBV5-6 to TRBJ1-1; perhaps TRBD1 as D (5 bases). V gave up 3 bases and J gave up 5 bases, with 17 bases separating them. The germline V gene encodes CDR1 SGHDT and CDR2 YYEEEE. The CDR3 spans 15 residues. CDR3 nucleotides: TGTGCCAGCAGCTGGGGGAAGGAGGGCGGGACTGAAGCTTTCTTT. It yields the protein CASSWGKEGGTEAFF.

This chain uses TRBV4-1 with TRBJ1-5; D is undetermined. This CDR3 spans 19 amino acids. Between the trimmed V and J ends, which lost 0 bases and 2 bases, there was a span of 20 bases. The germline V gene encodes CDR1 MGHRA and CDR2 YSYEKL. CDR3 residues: CASSQDDGVDGAGNQPQHF. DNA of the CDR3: TGCGCCAGCAGCCAAGATGATGGGGTGGACGGCGCGGGCAATCAGCCCCAGCATTTT.

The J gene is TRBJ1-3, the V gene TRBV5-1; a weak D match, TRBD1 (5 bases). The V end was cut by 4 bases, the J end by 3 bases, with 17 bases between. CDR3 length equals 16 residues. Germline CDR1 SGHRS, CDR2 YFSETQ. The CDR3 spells CASSAAVGEGGNTIYF. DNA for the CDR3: TGCGCCAGCAGCGCCGCGGTGGGGGAAGGTGGAAACACCATATATTTT.

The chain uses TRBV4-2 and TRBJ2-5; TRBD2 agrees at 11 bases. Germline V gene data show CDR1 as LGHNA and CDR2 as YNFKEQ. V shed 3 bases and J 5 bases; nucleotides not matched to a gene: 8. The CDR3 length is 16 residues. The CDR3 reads CASSHLAGGGLETQYF. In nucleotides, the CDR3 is TGTGCCAGCAGCCACCTAGCGGGGGGCGGGTTGGAGACCCAGTACTTC.

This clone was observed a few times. The CDR3 loop reads CASSLETGLAKNIQYF. The CDR3 region has the DNA TGCGCCAGCAGCTTGGAAACAGGGCTAGCCAAAAACATTCAGTACTTC. This rearrangement joins TRBV5-1 to TRBJ2-4, with D possibly being TRBD1 (6 bases). The CDR3 runs 16 residues. Trimming took off 0 bases at V and 0 bases at J, with 10 bases between the two ends. Germline V CDR1 and CDR2: SGHRS, YFSETQ.

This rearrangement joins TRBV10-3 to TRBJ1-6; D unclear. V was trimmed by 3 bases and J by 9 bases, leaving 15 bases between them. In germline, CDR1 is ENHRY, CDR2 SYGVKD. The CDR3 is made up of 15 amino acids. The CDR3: CAISDQALGSSPLHF. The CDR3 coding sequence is TGTGCCATCAGTGATCAGGCCCTGGGGAGTTCACCCCTCCACTTT.

CDR3 nucleotide sequence: TGTGCCAGCAGGAGCGGGGGGGCAAGTAATGAGCAGTTCTTC. Amino acids: CASRSGGASNEQFF. The rearrangement joins TRBV7-2 to TRBJ2-1; 10 bases are a match to TRBD2. J lost 7 bases, V lost 6 bases, and 6 bases had no gene match. Germline CDR1 reads SGHTA; CDR2 reads FQGNSA. The CDR3 loop spans 14 amino acids.

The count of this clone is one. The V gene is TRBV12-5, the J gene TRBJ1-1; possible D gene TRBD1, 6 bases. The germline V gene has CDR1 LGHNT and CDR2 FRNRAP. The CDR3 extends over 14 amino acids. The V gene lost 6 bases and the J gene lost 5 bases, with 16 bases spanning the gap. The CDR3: CASGLSQGRTEAFF. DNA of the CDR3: TGTGCTAGTGGGCTTTCCCAGGGGAGAACTGAAGCTTTCTTT.

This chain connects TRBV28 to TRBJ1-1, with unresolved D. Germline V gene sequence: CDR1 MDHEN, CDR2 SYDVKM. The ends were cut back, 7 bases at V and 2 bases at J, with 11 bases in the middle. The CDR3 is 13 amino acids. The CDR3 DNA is TGTGCCAGCATTGGGCCGGACAACACTGAAGCTTTCTTT. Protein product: CASIGPDNTEAFF. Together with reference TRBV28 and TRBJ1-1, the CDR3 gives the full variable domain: DVKVTQSSRYLVKRTGEKVFLECVQDMDHENMFWYRQDPGLGLRLIYFSYDVKMKEKGDIPEGYSVSREKKERFSLILESASTNQTSMYLCASIGPDNTEAFFGQGTRLTVV.